This entry lists 14 T cell receptor beta chains sequenced from one sample in a study of beta chain features in type 1 diabetes. The isolated RNA, all of it, was reverse transcribed, so expressed TCRB transcripts were what got sequenced. Measured with immunoSEQ multiplex PCR; TCRdb has only the in-frame clones, and not every one. The data show 600,000 to 650,000 clones, around 16% seen once. Sample: naive CD4+ T cells from blood. These receptor sequences come from a man between 18 and 35 years old in good health.

This clone was seen only a few times. The chain combines TRBV5-4 with TRBJ2-3; weak D call: TRBD2 (6 bases). The CDR3 runs to 16 residues. Trimming shortened V by 2 bases and J by 5 bases, and 18 bases separated the two germline ends. Germline V gives CDR1 SGHNT, CDR2 YYREEE (reference sequence). The CDR3 coding sequence is TGTGCCAGCAGCTTAGGCGCGGTGGGGCGGGGAGATACGCAGTATTTT. This translates into CASSLGAVGRGDTQYF.

J is TRBJ2-7 and V is TRBV11-3; D remains ambiguous. The CDR3 covers 12 residues. The V gene lost 2 bases and the J gene lost 6 bases, with 8 bases spanning the gap. Germline CDR1 SGHNT, CDR2 YENEEA. This CDR3 reads CASSLSRREQYF. As DNA, the CDR3 is TGTGCCAGCAGCTTAAGTCGGCGCGAGCAGTACTTC.

This clone has only a few counts. The chain is built from TRBV29-1 and TRBJ2-1; tentatively, D is TRBD2 (5 bases). V shed 6 bases and J shed 9 bases, with 15 bases lying between them. The germline CDR1 and CDR2 sequences are SQVTM and ANQGSEA. This CDR3 is built from 12 residues. The CDR3 sequence: CSVPLGVLEQFF. DNA of the CDR3: TGCAGCGTACCCTTGGGAGTTCTTGAGCAGTTCTTC.

Written as DNA, the CDR3 is TGTGCCAGCAGCTTAGAGGTGTCAGGCACTGAAGCTTTCTTT. Protein: CASSLEVSGTEAFF. This sequence joins TRBV7-9 and TRBJ1-1; no reliable D call. The germline V gene encodes CDR1 SEHNR and CDR2 FQNEAQ (reference sequence). The V end was cut by 1 base, the J end by 4 bases, with 10 bases between. The CDR3 spans 14 residues.

This clone was observed a handful of times. The rearrangement uses TRBV19 and TRBJ2-3, with D tentatively TRBD1 or TRBD2 (5 bases each). Trimming cost V 2 bases and J 4 bases, with 10 bases left between them. The CDR3 spans 14 residues. Germline CDR1 and CDR2: LNHDA and SQIVND (reference sequence). In nucleotides, the CDR3 is TGTGCCAGTAGTATACAGGGAGTCCCAGATACGCAGTATTTT. Translation gives CASSIQGVPDTQYF. The entire variable domain, with the rest obtained from reference TRBV19 and TRBJ2-3, is as follows: DGGITQSPKYLFRKEGQNVTLSCEQNLNHDAMYWYRQDPGQGLRLIYYSQIVNDFQKGDIAEGYSVSREKKESFPLTVTSAQKNPTAFYLCASSIQGVPDTQYFGPGTRLTVL.

This clone has just a few counts. The genes are TRBV28 and TRBJ2-3, with 10 bases fitting TRBD2. The junction had 20 bases not matched to a gene; V was cut back by 10 bases and J by 4 bases. The CDR3 has 18 residues. Germline values: CDR1 MDHEN, CDR2 SYDVKM. Here the CDR3 reads CATTTGGLAGERPDTQYF. The CDR3 bases are TGTGCCACTACCACCGGGGGGCTAGCGGGAGAAAGACCAGATACGCAGTATTTT.

On this clone: Other nucleotide sequences from this sample produce the same CDR3. This sequence joins TRBV9 and TRBJ2-5, with 10 bases aligning to TRBD2. Germline V CDR1 and CDR2: SGDLS, YYNGEE. The CDR3 runs 15 residues. With V trimmed by 0 bases and J by 4 bases, 3 bases remained unmatched. CDR3 sequence: CASSVGLAGVETQYF. The CDR3 nucleotides are TGTGCCAGCAGCGTAGGCCTAGCGGGAGTAGAGACCCAGTACTTC.

The sample holds a few counts of this clone. The chain is built from TRBV7-9 and TRBJ2-4; D possibly corresponds to TRBD2 (5 bases). The CDR3 loop spans 11 amino acids. In germline, CDR1 is SEHNR, CDR2 FQNEAQ (reference sequence). Trimming left V 1 base short and J 15 bases short, with 10 bases between. The CDR3 nucleotides are TGTGCCAGCAGCTTAGATAGGGAGACGTACTTC. Amino acid sequence: CASSLDRETYF.

V gene TRBV7-9 combines with J gene TRBJ1-6; D is unclear. CDR1 SEHNR and CDR2 FQNEAQ come from the germline V gene (reference sequence). V gave up 5 bases and J gave up 0 bases, with 11 bases separating them. This CDR3 has 16 amino acids. CDR3 nucleotide sequence: TGTGCCAGCAGCCAACCCGTGAGCTCCTATAATTCACCCCTCCACTTT. Translated, it gives CASSQPVSSYNSPLHF.

The chain employs TRBV25-1 and TRBJ1-1, with 8 positions matching TRBD1. The CDR3 covers 17 residues. Per the germline V gene, CDR1 is MGHDK and CDR2 is SYGVNS. J gave up 0 bases and V 2 bases, and 8 bases lay outside the gene matches. The CDR3 DNA reads as TGTGCCAGCAGTGAAGGGGGGACAGGCCTTATGAACACTGAAGCTTTCTTT. Encoded protein: CASSEGGTGLMNTEAFF.

A word on this clone: This may arise from a read error, as a much more abundant clone is one base away. Other DNA variants within this sample encode the same CDR3. The J gene is TRBJ2-7, the V gene TRBV5-6, with unresolved D. Between the trimmed V and J ends, which lost 2 bases and 4 bases, there was a span of 4 bases. The CDR3 runs 11 residues. CDR1 SGHDT and CDR2 YYEEEE come from the germline V gene. The CDR3 reads CASSLAYEQYF. The DNA of the CDR3 is TGTGCCAGCAGCTTAGCATACGAGCAGTACTTC. Looking up the rest from reference TRBV5-6 and TRBJ2-7 gives the full variable domain: DAGVTQSPTHLIKTRGQQVTLRCSPKSGHDTVSWYQQALGQGPQFIFQYYEEEERQRGNFPDRFSGHQFPNYSSELNVNALLLGDSALYLCASSLAYEQYFGPGTRLTVT.

This clone was observed a handful of times. The CDR3 region is CSVGAGHPYEQYF. The CDR3, as DNA: TGCAGCGTTGGGGCAGGCCACCCCTACGAGCAGTACTTC. J is TRBJ2-7 and V is TRBV29-1; D gene uncertain. Germline V gene sequence: CDR1 SQVTM, CDR2 ANQGSEA. The CDR3 contains 13 residues. Between the trimmed V and J ends, which lost 4 bases and 2 bases, there was a span of 12 bases.

The chain employs TRBV29-1 and TRBJ2-7; maybe TRBD1 (6 bases). This CDR3 has 13 amino acids. From germline, CDR1 is SQVTM and CDR2 ANQGSEA. V lost 3 bases and J 6 bases, leaving 15 bases between the germline ends. DNA for the CDR3: TGCAGCGTTGATGGGCCAGGGGTCGCCGAGCAGTACTTC. The encoded protein is CSVDGPGVAEQYF.

This clone was picked up a small number of times. Other DNA sequences from this sample encode an identical CDR3 as well. The chain employs TRBV7-3 and TRBJ2-3; TRBD2 is a possible D gene (6 bases). The CDR3 extends over 14 amino acids. Trimming pared 5 bases from V and 0 bases from J, leaving 9 bases between. Germline V gives CDR1 SGHTA, CDR2 FQGTGA. CDR3 amino acids: CASSPGTSTDTQYF. CDR3 coding DNA: TGTGCCAGCAGCCCTGGGACTAGCACAGATACGCAGTATTTT.